This T cell receptor beta chain was obtained from a study of blood T cells in healthy people across ages. About 9.6 milliliters of peripheral blood were drawn from each donor into EDTA-treated tubes. The CDR3 loop spans 12 amino acids. Trimming took 6 bases from V and 4 from J, leaving 9 bases between them. Germline values: CDR1 MGHRA, CDR2 YSYEKL. A second PCR of 7 to 11 cycles used a sample-barcoded 5' primer and a J-beta primer mix. A template-switch adaptor that had 12 random nucleotides put a tag on each cDNA molecule. MiXCR was run by TCRdb on the 5' RACE reads, yielding one entry per CDR3 protein. The sample has about 1,500,000 distinct CDR3 sequences, roughly 27% seen once; the top ten hold about 7.7%. At least ten counts were recorded for this clonotype.

The sequencing input was blood. This TCR was recovered from a woman in her twenties or thirties in good health. The rearrangement joins TRBV4-1 to TRBJ1-2; D is unclear. The chain's CDR3 is CASRSAAYGYTF. Here the CDR3 DNA reads TGCGCCAGCAGATCCGCAGCCTATGGCTACACCTTC.